The source of this T cell receptor (beta chain) is a study of blood T cell repertoires in COVID-19. About the study: From T cells, B-cell-depleted T cells, or PBMCs came the material, which was cDNA or gDNA.

Participant reports of clinical history set cohort assignment. Two negative PCRs, clearance, or symptom resolution were required of recovered Cohort 3 donors. Per the original data handling: Quantification of nucleated cells was approximated via reference gene primer amplification. Repertoires were generated with immunoSEQ multiplex PCR, while TCRdb's copy carries only in-frame clones and drops some. V and J calls and clone size follow that table, whereas D and trimming were derived from the DNA. The sample has a few hundred thousand clones, 85% to 90% seen once; the top ten hold less than 2.5%. This clonotype was obtained from a woman aged 18 to 35 who had recovered from COVID-19. What was sequenced was PBMCs or T cells enriched from blood (not recorded which).

The CDR3 coding sequence is TGCAGTGCTAGTGCAGTCGCGGGGCCCTCCTACAATGAGCAGTTCTTC. Its translation is CSASAVAGPSYNEQFF. The rearrangement links TRBV20-1 to TRBJ2-1; D is perhaps TRBD2 (6 bases). The CDR3 consists of 16 residues. Germline V gives CDR1 DFQATT, CDR2 SNEGSKA (reference sequence). The V and J ends lost 3 bases and 0 bases respectively, with 15 bases between them.